The rows below give T cell receptor beta chains drawn from one sample of a study of blood T cell repertoires in COVID-19. Generated by immunoSEQ multiplex PCR, the TCRdb table keeps only in-frame clones and is missing some. This sample has under 250,000 clones, with over 75% found just once. Source material: PBMCs or T cells enriched from blood (not recorded which). These receptor sequences come from a woman between 35 and 50 years old who had been exposed to COVID-19. The CDR3 runs from the conserved cysteine through the conserved F or W. D genes are given only for firm matches. The size field is filled for only some rows; it gives once, few, many or a size class.

D,length,size,J,V,DNA,CDR3
TRBD1,13,.,TRBJ2-4,TRBV19,TGTGCCAGTGAGCCGGGACAGGGAAGAGGACAGTACTTC,CASEPGQGRGQYF
TRBD1,15,.,TRBJ1-2,TRBV30,TGTGCCTGGAGCTACGCCGGGACAGGGGACTGGGGCTACACCTTC,CAWSYAGTGDWGYTF
.,13,.,TRBJ1-2,TRBV20-1,TGCAGTGCTAGTGGGCAGGGAATCTATGGCTACACCTTC,CSASGQGIYGYTF
TRBD1,16,.,TRBJ1-2,TRBV30,TGTGCCTGGAGTAGGGGGCAGGGGCCGTTAAACTATGGCTACACCTTC,CAWSRGQGPLNYGYTF
.,17,.,TRBJ1-5,TRBV15,TGTGCCACCAGCAGAGAATTTACAGGTTTTAGCAATCAGCCCCAGCATTTT,CATSREFTGFSNQPQHF
.,14,.,TRBJ1-2,TRBV13,TGTGCCAGCAGCTTGGGGCAGGGGATTAGTGGCTACACCTTC,CASSLGQGISGYTF
.,15,few,TRBJ2-7,TRBV25-1,TGTGCCAGCAGTGGGTTCTTTGGGGCGTCCTACGAGCAGTACTTC,CASSGFFGASYEQYF
.,12,.,TRBJ2-2,TRBV7-9,TGTGCCAGCAGCCCTCGAGCCGGGGAGCTGTTTTTT,CASSPRAGELFF
.,12,.,TRBJ1-2,TRBV30,TGTGCCTGGAGTGTAAAGGGGATAGGCTACACCTTC,CAWSVKGIGYTF
TRBD1,18,.,TRBJ2-3,TRBV25-1,TGTGCCAGCAGTGACCCCTCCAGACAGGGGAAGGGCACAGATACGCAGTATTTT,CASSDPSRQGKGTDTQYF
.,13,.,TRBJ1-5,TRBV4-3,TGCGCCAGCAGCCAAGAAGAGCGCCAGCCCCAGCATTTT,CASSQEERQPQHF
TRBD1,14,.,TRBJ1-6,TRBV5-1,TGCGCCAGCAGCCGGACAGGGAATAATTCACCCCTCCACTTT,CASSRTGNNSPLHF
.,16,once,TRBJ1-6,TRBV27,TGTGCCAGCAGTTTTAACGTACGGACTAATTTTTCACCCCTCCACTTT,CASSFNVRTNFSPLHF
.,11,.,TRBJ1-2,TRBV6-5,TGTGCCTCCCTTTGGGGAGGGGGCTACACCTTC,CASLWGGGYTF
.,15,once,TRBJ1-6,TRBV2,TGTGCCAGCAGCTTAGAGGACAGAGGAAATTCACCCCTCCACTTT,CASSLEDRGNSPLHF
.,12,few,TRBJ2-2,TRBV25-1,TGTGCCAGCAGTCAGGGTGGCGGGGAGCTGTTTTTT,CASSQGGGELFF
TRBD1,15,.,TRBJ2-1,TRBV6-2/TRBV6-3,TGTGCCAGCAGTCTCGACAGGGCAACCTACAATGAGCAGTTCTTC,CASSLDRATYNEQFF
.,14,.,TRBJ1-4,TRBV28,TGTGCCAGCAGTTTATGGGGCCCTAATGAAAAACTGTTTTTT,CASSLWGPNEKLFF
TRBD2,15,.,TRBJ2-5,TRBV7-8,TGTGCCAGCAGCTTAGTCACTAGCGGGCAAGAGACCCAGTACTTC,CASSLVTSGQETQYF
.,13,.,TRBJ1-1,TRBV6-5,TGTGCCAGCAGGGCCGCTAGGGGCACTGAAGCTTTCTTT,CASRAARGTEAFF
TRBD2,17,few,TRBJ2-2,TRBV24-1,TGTGCCACCAGTGTCGTTAGCGGGGGGGCATACACCGGGGAGCTGTTTTTT,CATSVVSGGAYTGELFF
TRBD1,16,.,TRBJ1-2,TRBV24-1,TGTGCCACCAGTGACCTCCGGACAGGGGTTGGCTATGGCTACACCTTC,CATSDLRTGVGYGYTF
.,13,.,TRBJ1-2,TRBV7-2,TGTGCCAGCCCGCTGCGGGGTACCTATGGCTACACCTTC,CASPLRGTYGYTF
TRBD1,14,.,TRBJ2-1,TRBV24-1,TGTGCCACCAGTGCCGTGACAGGGGGAAATGAGCAGTTCTTC,CATSAVTGGNEQFF
TRBD1,16,few,TRBJ2-2,TRBV7-2,TGTGCCAGCAGACGGGGGGACAGGGCCAACACCGGGGAGCTGTTTTTT,CASRRGDRANTGELFF
TRBD1,14,once,TRBJ1-2,TRBV5-5,TGTGCCAGCAGTCAGACAGGGACGAACTATGGCTACACCTTC,CASSQTGTNYGYTF
TRBD1,14,.,TRBJ1-6,TRBV18,TGTGCCAGCTCATTTGGGACAGCCCGGTCACCCCTCCACTTT,CASSFGTARSPLHF
TRBD1,14,.,TRBJ2-7,TRBV14,TGTGCCAGCAGCCAGAGGACAGGGGAGTACGAGCAGTACTTC,CASSQRTGEYEQYF
.,16,.,TRBJ1-2,TRBV5-4,TGTGCCAGCAGCTTGGAGCCCCAAACAGGTTTCTATGGCTACACCTTC,CASSLEPQTGFYGYTF
.,13,.,TRBJ2-7,TRBV6-5,TGTGCCAGCAGTTCGGACAGCTCCTACGAGCAGTACTTC,CASSSDSSYEQYF
TRBD1,14,.,TRBJ1-1,TRBV2,TGTGCCAGCAGGTCTACAGGGGGGAGCACTGAAGCTTTCTTT,CASRSTGGSTEAFF
TRBD1,13,.,TRBJ1-2,TRBV6-5,TGTGCCAGCAGGGACAGGGGGACTTATGGCTACACCTTC,CASRDRGTYGYTF
TRBD2,19,.,TRBJ2-5,TRBV27,TGTGCCAGCAGTTTATCGATCCCGCTAGCGGGAGGGCCCCAAGAGACCCAGTACTTC,CASSLSIPLAGGPQETQYF
TRBD2,14,.,TRBJ2-3,TRBV24-1,TGTGCCACCAGTGACGGGGGGGCCACAGATACGCAGTATTTT,CATSDGGATDTQYF
TRBD1,16,.,TRBJ1-5,TRBV2,TGTGCCAGCAGTTCAGGGGGCTCCGTGGGGGGTCAGCCCCAGCATTTT,CASSSGGSVGGQPQHF
.,14,once,TRBJ1-1,TRBV7-2,TGTGCCAGCAGCTTAGCAGGGGTGAACACTGAAGCTTTCTTT,CASSLAGVNTEAFF
.,15,.,TRBJ1-4,TRBV18,TGTGCCAGCTCACTCGACCGGGCAACTAATGAAAAACTGTTTTTT,CASSLDRATNEKLFF
.,15,.,TRBJ2-7,TRBV19,TGTGCCAGTAGTCTATTATATGGCGGGACCTACGAGCAGTACTTC,CASSLLYGGTYEQYF
.,14,few,TRBJ1-1,TRBV18,TGTGCCAGCTCACCATCGCCAGGGTACACTGAAGCTTTCTTT,CASSPSPGYTEAFF
.,16,.,TRBJ2-3,TRBV11-3,TGTGCCAGCAGCGCCCCCCGGTCCAACCTAATAGATACGCAGTATTTT,CASSAPRSNLIDTQYF
TRBD2,15,.,TRBJ2-1,TRBV13,TGTGCCAGCCAGGTGGCGGCTAGCGGGTACAATGAGCAGTTCTTC,CASQVAASGYNEQFF
.,12,.,TRBJ1-5,TRBV7-2,TGTGCCAGCAGCTTATTAAATCAGCCCCAGCATTTT,CASSLLNQPQHF
.,14,few,TRBJ1-1,TRBV2,TGTGCCAGCAGTGAAACGAGCGGGAACACTGAAGCTTTCTTT,CASSETSGNTEAFF
.,15,.,TRBJ1-3,TRBV4-3,TGCGCCAGCAGCCAAGACCCGTTTTCTGGAAACACCATATATTTT,CASSQDPFSGNTIYF